This TCR beta chain was sequenced in a study of T cells in Graves' hyperthyroidism and ophthalmopathy. Study observations and caveats: Blood samples included most of the expanded thyroid clonotypes exceeding 0.001. Through a model of 13 V-J features, ophthalmopathy was separated from stable hyperthyroidism.

This clonotype has only a few counts. Its antigen is currently unknown. Amplified regions were TCR beta CDR3 sequences from RNA transcripts. RT-PCR in the first round (using the HTBI primer set) targeted the TCR CDR3. TCRdb redid the calling of the multiplex PCR reads with MiXCR, one entry per CDR3 protein. The table lists about 590,000 distinct CDR3 sequences, around 16% of them singletons. Germline CDR1 and CDR2: SGHRS and YFSETQ. There are 14 residues in the CDR3. Trimming at V came to 4 bases and at J to 7 bases, leaving 10 bases not matched to a gene. Sequenced input: blood. The sequence was collected from a woman younger than 45 with Graves' hyperthyroidism. The V and J genes are TRBV5-1 and TRBJ1-1; 7 bases agree with TRBD1. The CDR3 DNA reads as TGCGCCAGCAGCCCACGAACAGGGGAGGGTGAAGCTTTCTTT. Translation gives CASSPRTGEGEAFF.